The text below deals with one T cell receptor beta chain. The data were taken from a study of identical twins. TCRdb re-called the 5' RACE reads through MiXCR, storing one row per CDR3 protein. The sample carries 500,000 or so distinct CDR3 sequences, 22% recorded once. Losses at the gene ends were 7 bases for V and 8 bases for J; bases not matched to a gene: 9. Looked up from germline, CDR1 is SQVTM and CDR2 is ANQGSEA. There are 12 residues in the CDR3. These data were also filed under a second study, of T cells expressing NK-cell markers.

The rearrangement joins TRBV29-1 to TRBJ1-2, with 8 positions matching TRBD1. Sample: CD4+ T cells sorted from blood. This TCR derives from a woman between 18 and 30 years old in good health. In DNA, the CDR3 is TGCAGCGCCAATGACAGGGGTGAAGGCTACACCTTC. Its protein product is CSANDRGEGYTF.